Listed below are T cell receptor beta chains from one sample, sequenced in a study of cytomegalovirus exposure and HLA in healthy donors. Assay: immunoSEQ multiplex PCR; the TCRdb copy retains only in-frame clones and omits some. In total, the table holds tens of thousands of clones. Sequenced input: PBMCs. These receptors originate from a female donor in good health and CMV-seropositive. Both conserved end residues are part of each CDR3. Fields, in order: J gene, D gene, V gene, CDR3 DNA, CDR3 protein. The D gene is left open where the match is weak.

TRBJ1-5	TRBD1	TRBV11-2	TGTGCCAGCAGCCCTCAGGGGGACAATCAGCCCCAGCATTTT	CASSPQGDNQPQHF
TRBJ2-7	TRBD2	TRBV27	TGTGCCAGCAACCTAATGAAGCGGGAGTCGGACTACGAGCAGTACTTC	CASNLMKRESDYEQYF
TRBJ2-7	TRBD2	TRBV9	TGTGCCAGCAGCTCCCGACTAGCTAGCTACGAGCAGTACTTC	CASSSRLASYEQYF
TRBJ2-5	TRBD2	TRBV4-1	TGCGCCAGCAGAGGGACTAGCGGGAGGAAGGGCCAAGAGACCCAGTACTTC	CASRGTSGRKGQETQYF
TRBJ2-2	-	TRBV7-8	TGTGCCAGCAGCACTCACCGGACTAACACCGGGGAGCTGTTTTTT	CASSTHRTNTGELFF
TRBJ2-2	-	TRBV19	TGTGCCAGTAGTATATTTAGGTTGGGGACTGGCACCGGGGAGCTGTTTTTT	CASSIFRLGTGTGELFF
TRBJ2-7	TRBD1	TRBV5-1	TGCGCCAGCAGTTCCGGGACAGGGGCTTGGGAGCAGTACTTC	CASSSGTGAWEQYF
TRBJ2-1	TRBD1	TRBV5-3	TGTGCCAGAAGCCAAGGACAGGGGGCCTACAATGAGCAGTTCTTC	CARSQGQGAYNEQFF
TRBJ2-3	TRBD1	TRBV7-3	TGTGCCAGCAGCTCTGGGACAGGGGGACTGACAAGCACAGATACGCAGTATTTT	CASSSGTGGLTSTDTQYF
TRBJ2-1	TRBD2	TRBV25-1	TGTGCCAGCAGTACCCTAGCGGGAGGACCCGACAATGAGCAGTTCTTC	CASSTLAGGPDNEQFF
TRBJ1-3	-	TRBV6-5	TGTGCCAGCAGTTACTCCCAGGGAAACACCATATATTTT	CASSYSQGNTIYF
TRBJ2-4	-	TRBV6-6	TGTGCCAGCAAATCGGAGAGCGTCAAAAACATTCAGTACTTC	CASKSESVKNIQYF
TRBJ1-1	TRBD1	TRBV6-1	TGTGCCAGCAGTGCGGACAGGATGAACACTGAAGCTTTCTTT	CASSADRMNTEAFF
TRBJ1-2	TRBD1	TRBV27	TGTGCCAGCAGAATTGACAGGGCCGTGGGTGGCTACACCTTC	CASRIDRAVGGYTF
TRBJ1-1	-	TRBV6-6	TGTGCCAGCAGTATCAATCGGGACACTGAAGCTTTCTTT	CASSINRDTEAFF
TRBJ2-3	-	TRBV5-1	TGCGCCAGCAGCTCGACTAGTACAGATACGCAGTATTTT	CASSSTSTDTQYF
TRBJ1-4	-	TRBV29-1	TGCAGCGGTGGGACACCGGATCGACTGTTTTTT	CSGGTPDRLFF
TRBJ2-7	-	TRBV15	TGTGCCACCAGCAGAGACAGGGATGCCTACGAGCAGTACTTC	CATSRDRDAYEQYF
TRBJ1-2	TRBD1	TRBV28	TGTGCCAGCAGCCTTCCAGGGGGCGGCGGCTACACCTTC	CASSLPGGGGYTF
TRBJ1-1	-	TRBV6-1	TGTGCCAGCAGTGAACCGGAGGCGTACGAAGCTTTCTTT	CASSEPEAYEAFF
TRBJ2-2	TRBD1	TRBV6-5	TGTGCCAGCAGTTACGACAGGGGAAACACCGGGGAGCTGTTTTTT	CASSYDRGNTGELFF
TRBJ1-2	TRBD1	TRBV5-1	TGCGCCAGCAGCACAGGGGATCGCAACTATGGCTACACCTTC	CASSTGDRNYGYTF
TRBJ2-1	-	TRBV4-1	TGCGCCAGCAGCCAAGCACCACTAGTTCTCCGCTCCTACAATGAGCAGTTCTTC	CASSQAPLVLRSYNEQFF
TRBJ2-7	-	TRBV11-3	TGTGCCAGCAGCTTTTACCCCAGCGAGCAGTACTTC	CASSFYPSEQYF
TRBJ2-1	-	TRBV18	TGTGCCAGCTCACCACCGGGGGGCTCCTACAATGAGCAGTTCTTC	CASSPPGGSYNEQFF
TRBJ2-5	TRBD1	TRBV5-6	TGTGCCAGCAGCTTGATGACAGGGGTATTCGCAGAGACCCAGTACTTC	CASSLMTGVFAETQYF
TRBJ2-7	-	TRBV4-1	TGCGCCAGCAGCCAAGATCACCAGGGCTACGAGCAGTACTTC	CASSQDHQGYEQYF
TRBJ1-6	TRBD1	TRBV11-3	TGTGCCAGCAGCGAAAGACAGGGCTTAATGTACCACTTT	CASSERQGLMYHF
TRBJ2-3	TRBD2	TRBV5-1	TGCGCCAGCCGGACTAGCGGTGGCACAGATACGCAGTATTTT	CASRTSGGTDTQYF
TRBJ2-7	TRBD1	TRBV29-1	TGCAGCGTTGGAGGACAGGGACGGGGCGAGCAGTACTTC	CSVGGQGRGEQYF
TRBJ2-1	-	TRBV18	TGTGCCAGCCATCGGCTTCCTGGAGTGGATGAGCAGTTCTTC	CASHRLPGVDEQFF
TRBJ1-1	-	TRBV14	TGTGCCAGCAGCCAAGTGTACCTGTGGGAGGTGGGGGCTGAAGCTTTCTTT	CASSQVYLWEVGAEAFF
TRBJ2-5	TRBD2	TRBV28	TGTGCCAGCAGTTTAAGTAGCGGGATCGGCCAAGAGACCCAGTACTTC	CASSLSSGIGQETQYF
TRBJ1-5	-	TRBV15	TGTGCCACCACCCCCGTGAAGGGGCCCAATCAGCCCCAGCATTTT	CATTPVKGPNQPQHF
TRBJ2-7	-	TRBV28	TGTGCCAGCAGTTACAGACAGATCTCCTACGAGCAGTACTTC	CASSYRQISYEQYF
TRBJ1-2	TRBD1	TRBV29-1	TGCAGCGTGAGGGGGGGGCGACCGGGACAGGGTCGTCCGGTATATGGCTACACCTTC	CSVRGGRPGQGRPVYGYTF
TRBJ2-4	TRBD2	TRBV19	TGTGCCAGTAGTAAACTAGCGGGCCCTGGGCTGGCCAAAAACATTCAGTACTTC	CASSKLAGPGLAKNIQYF
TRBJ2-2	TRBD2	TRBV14	TGTGCCAGCAGTGTGACTAGCGGGGACACCGGGGAGCTGTTTTTT	CASSVTSGDTGELFF
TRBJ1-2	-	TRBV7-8	TGTGCCAGCAGCTTAGGCGGGAACTATGGCTACACCTTC	CASSLGGNYGYTF
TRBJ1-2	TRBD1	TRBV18	TGTGCCAGCTCACCAGGGCTTCCGGGACAGGCTAACTATGGCTACACCTTC	CASSPGLPGQANYGYTF
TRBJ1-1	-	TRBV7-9	TGTGCCAGCAGCTTACAAGTGAGCATGAACACTGAAGCTTTCTTT	CASSLQVSMNTEAFF
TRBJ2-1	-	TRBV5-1	TGCGCCAGCAGCCGGGACTTAAGCTCCTACAATGAGCAGTTCTTC	CASSRDLSSYNEQFF
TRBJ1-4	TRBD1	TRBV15	TGTGCCACCAGTACTGACAGGGGGCGTACTGAAAAACTGTTTTTT	CATSTDRGRTEKLFF
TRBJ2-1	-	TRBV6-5	TGTGCCAGCAGTTACTCGAGGGCCAGAGATTATGAGCAGTTCTTC	CASSYSRARDYEQFF
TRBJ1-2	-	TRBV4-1	TGCGCCAGCAGCCTGATGGGGCACGGTAACTATGGCTACACCTTC	CASSLMGHGNYGYTF
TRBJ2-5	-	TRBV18	TGTGCCAGCTCACCCCCCGGTGGAGAGACCCAGTACTTC	CASSPPGGETQYF
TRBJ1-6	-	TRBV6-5	TGTGCCAGCAGGTCGGGGGGCTCACCCCTCCACTTT	CASRSGGSPLHF